This T cell receptor beta chain was captured in a study of blood T cell repertoires in COVID-19. Study-wide context: Sources were T cells, B-cell-depleted T cells, or PBMCs; the material itself was cDNA or gDNA.

Trimming shortened V by 7 bases and J by 2 bases, and 14 bases separated the two germline ends. Per germline, CDR1 MNHEY and CDR2 SVGAGI. The CDR3 has 14 residues. The repertoire was sequenced with immunoSEQ multiplex PCR; TCRdb's copy has only in-frame clones and lacks some. The sample holds 160,000 or so clones, approximately 90% seen once. This TCR was sampled from a woman between 45 and 65 years old with acute or convalescent COVID-19. The chain is built from TRBV6-5 and TRBJ1-1, with D hard to call. The sample comprised peripheral blood. This chain's CDR3 is CASTRESPNTEAFF. CDR3 nucleotides: TGTGCCAGCACCCGTGAGAGTCCCAACACTGAAGCTTTCTTT.